This TCR beta chain was obtained from a study of PD-L1 blockade in urothelial cancer. For the study at large: Blood was tested 3 weeks (second dose) and 6 weeks into treatment.

The CDR3 is made up of 18 amino acids. From germline, CDR1 is SQVTM and CDR2 ANQGSEA. Unmatched junction bases numbered 15, after V lost 5 bases and J lost 0 bases. As to time point: peripheral blood 6 weeks after treatment start. TCRdb keeps only in-frame clones here, not all; method: immunoSEQ multiplex PCR. Of roughly 120,000 clones listed, approximately 90% are singletons. The source of this sequence is a man in his sixties with urothelial cancer. This chain joins TRBV29-1 and TRBJ2-3; 9 bases line up with TRBD1. The sequenced sample was PBMCs, obtained around atezolizumab (anti-PD-L1) treatment. CDR3 nucleotides: TGCAGCGTTAGGGGCACAGGGGGCGCCGGTTCTAGCACAGATACGCAGTATTTT. Protein: CSVRGTGGAGSSTDTQYF.